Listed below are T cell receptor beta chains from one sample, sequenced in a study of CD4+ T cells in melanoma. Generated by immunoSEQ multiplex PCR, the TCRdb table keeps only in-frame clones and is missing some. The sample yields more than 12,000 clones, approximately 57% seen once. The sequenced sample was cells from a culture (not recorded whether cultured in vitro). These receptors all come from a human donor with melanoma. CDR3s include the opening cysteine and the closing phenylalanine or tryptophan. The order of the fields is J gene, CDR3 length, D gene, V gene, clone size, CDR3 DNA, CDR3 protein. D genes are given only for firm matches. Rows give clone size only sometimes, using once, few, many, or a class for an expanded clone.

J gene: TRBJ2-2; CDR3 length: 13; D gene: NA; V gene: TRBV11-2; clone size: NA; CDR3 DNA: TGTGCCAGCAGCTTATTTGGTACCGGGGAGCTGTTTTTT; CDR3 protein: CASSLFGTGELFF
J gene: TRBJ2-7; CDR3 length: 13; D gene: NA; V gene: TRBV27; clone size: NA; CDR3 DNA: TGTGCCAGCAGCGTGACTAGCTCCTACGAGCAGTACTTC; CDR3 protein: CASSVTSSYEQYF
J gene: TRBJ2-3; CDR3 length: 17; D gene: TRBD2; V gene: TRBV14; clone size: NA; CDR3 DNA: TGTGCCAGCAGCCAAGAATCTTCAGCGGGGGGGACAGATACGCAGTATTTT; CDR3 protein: CASSQESSAGGTDTQYF
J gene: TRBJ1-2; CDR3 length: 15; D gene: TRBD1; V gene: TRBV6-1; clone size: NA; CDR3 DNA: TGTGCCAGCATCCCTCCCGGACAGGGAGGCTATGGCTACACCTTC; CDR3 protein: CASIPPGQGGYGYTF
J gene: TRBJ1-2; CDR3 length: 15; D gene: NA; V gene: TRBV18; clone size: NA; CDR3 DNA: TGTGCCAGCGCCTCCCCTTGGGATATCGTCAATGGCTACACCTTC; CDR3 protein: CASASPWDIVNGYTF
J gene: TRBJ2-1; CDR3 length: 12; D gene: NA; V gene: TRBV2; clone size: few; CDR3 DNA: TGTGCCAGCAGTTTACTTTACAATGAGCAGTTCTTC; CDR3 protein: CASSLLYNEQFF
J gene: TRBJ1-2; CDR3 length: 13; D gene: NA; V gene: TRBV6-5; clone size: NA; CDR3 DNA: TGTGCCAGCAGCCCAGTCCCAACTTATGGCTACACCTTC; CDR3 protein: CASSPVPTYGYTF
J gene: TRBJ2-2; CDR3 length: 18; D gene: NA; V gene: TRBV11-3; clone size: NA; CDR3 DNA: TGTGCCAGCAGTTCCTCGTGGGTGGCTAGCGAGAACACCGGGGAGCTGTTTTTT; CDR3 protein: CASSSSWVASENTGELFF
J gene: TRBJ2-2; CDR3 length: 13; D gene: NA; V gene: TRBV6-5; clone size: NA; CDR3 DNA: TGTGCCAGCAGTCCGAGTCGGTCCGGGGAGCTGTTTTTT; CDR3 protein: CASSPSRSGELFF
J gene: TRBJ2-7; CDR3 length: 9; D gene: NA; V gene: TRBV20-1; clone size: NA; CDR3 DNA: TGCAGTGTAGGGTCCGAGCAGTACTTC; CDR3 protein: CSVGSEQYF
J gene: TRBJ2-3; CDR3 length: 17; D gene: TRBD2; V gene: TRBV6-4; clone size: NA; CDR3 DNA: TGTGCCAGCAGGGGGGGTGAGGCGGGGGGAAGCACAGATACGCAGTATTTT; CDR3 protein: CASRGGEAGGSTDTQYF